The rows below give T cell receptor beta chains drawn from one sample of a study of cytomegalovirus exposure and HLA in healthy donors. The protocol was immunoSEQ multiplex PCR, while the TCRdb copy is restricted to in-frame clones and leaves out a portion. Here the sample spans about 120,000 clones, 55% to 75% being singletons. The sequencing sample was made of PBMCs. The receptors were sampled from a woman between 35 and 50 years old in good health and CMV-seropositive. Both conserved end residues are part of each CDR3. Fields, in order: clone size, D gene, V gene, J gene, CDR3 protein, CDR3 DNA. The D gene is left open where the match is weak. Expanded clones are given a class, and other clones once, few, many or no size at all.

few	TRBD1	TRBV6-5	TRBJ1-4	CASSYGTGQEKLFF	TGTGCCAGCAGTTACGGGACAGGTCAAGAAAAACTGTTTTTT
NA	NA	TRBV18	TRBJ1-5	CASSQGSGNQPQHF	TGTGCCAGCTCACAGGGGTCCGGAAATCAGCCCCAGCATTTT
NA	TRBD2	TRBV9	TRBJ2-2	CASSGRTSGRAVGELFF	TGTGCCAGCAGCGGAAGGACTAGCGGGAGGGCCGTCGGGGAGCTGTTTTTT
NA	TRBD1	TRBV7-6	TRBJ2-7	CASSLEGDRGEQYF	TGTGCCAGCAGCTTAGAGGGCGACAGGGGCGAGCAGTACTTC
NA	TRBD1	TRBV5-4	TRBJ2-5	CASSRTGTGGGETQYF	TGTGCCAGCAGTCGCACAGGGACAGGGGGTGGGGAGACCCAGTACTTC
few	NA	TRBV7-9	TRBJ2-5	CSSSPRLETQYF	TGTTCCAGCAGCCCCAGGTTGGAGACCCAGTACTTC
NA	NA	TRBV6-1	TRBJ2-3	CASRVSTDTQYF	TGTGCCAGCCGGGTTTCAACAGATACGCAGTATTTT
NA	TRBD2	TRBV5-1	TRBJ2-7	CASSYGLAGVGYEQYF	TGCGCCAGCAGCTATGGACTAGCGGGAGTAGGCTACGAGCAGTACTTC
NA	TRBD1	TRBV28	TRBJ2-7	CATGLKTGGFDEQYF	TGTGCCACCGGATTAAAAACAGGGGGCTTCGACGAGCAGTACTTC
NA	TRBD2	TRBV7-3	TRBJ2-1	CASSPKAGAQRNEQFF	TGTGCCAGCAGCCCAAAAGCGGGAGCCCAAAGAAATGAGCAGTTCTTC
NA	TRBD2	TRBV2	TRBJ2-1	CASRTSGSYNEQFF	TGTGCCAGCAGGACTAGCGGCTCCTACAATGAGCAGTTCTTC
once	NA	TRBV7-2	TRBJ2-1	CASSLGVNNEQFF	TGTGCCAGCAGCTTAGGCGTCAACAATGAGCAGTTCTTC
NA	TRBD2	TRBV7-9	TRBJ2-1	CASSLAQGLAGYNEQFF	TGTGCCAGCAGCTTAGCGCAGGGACTAGCGGGTTACAATGAGCAGTTCTTC
NA	NA	TRBV30	TRBJ1-1	CAWTPGFTEAFF	TGTGCCTGGACACCAGGGTTCACTGAAGCTTTCTTT
NA	NA	TRBV7-2	TRBJ2-7	CASSPDSGTSYEQYF	TGTGCCAGCAGCCCGGACAGCGGGACATCCTACGAGCAGTACTTC
few	TRBD1	TRBV2	TRBJ2-3	CASTLDRGADTQYF	TGTGCCAGCACCCTGGACAGGGGTGCAGATACGCAGTATTTT
NA	TRBD1	TRBV7-2	TRBJ2-7	CASSLGDRLSSYEQYF	TGTGCCAGCAGCTTAGGGGACAGGCTAAGCTCCTACGAGCAGTACTTC
once	TRBD2	TRBV7-2	TRBJ2-1	CASSYLSGTKLYNEQFF	TGTGCCAGCAGCTATTTATCCGGGACTAAACTCTACAATGAGCAGTTCTTC
once	TRBD1	TRBV5-6	TRBJ2-3	CASSLEVTGDFGTDTQYF	TGTGCCAGCAGCTTGGAGGTGACAGGGGATTTCGGCACAGATACGCAGTATTTT
NA	NA	TRBV5-4	TRBJ2-7	CASSLESGRMSDEQYF	TGTGCCAGCAGCTTGGAGTCCGGGAGAATGTCGGACGAGCAGTACTTC
NA	NA	TRBV7-2	TRBJ2-1	CASSLDRGSASSEQFF	TGTGCCAGCAGCTTAGATCGTGGTTCGGCTAGCAGTGAGCAGTTCTTC
NA	NA	TRBV6-1	TRBJ2-5	CASSEGTVQETQYF	TGTGCCAGCAGTGAAGGTACTGTCCAAGAGACCCAGTACTTC
NA	NA	TRBV5-6	TRBJ2-4	CASTPGLRNIQYF	TGTGCCAGCACCCCGGGACTGAGAAACATTCAGTACTTC
NA	NA	TRBV18	TRBJ2-5	CASSPPRAFWLMLQTQETQYF	TGTGCCAGCTCACCACCCAGGGCGTTTTGGTTGATGCTCCAGACGCAAGAGACCCAGTACTTC
NA	TRBD2	TRBV10-3	TRBJ2-7	CAISESREGEQYF	TGTGCCATCAGTGAGTCTCGGGAGGGCGAGCAGTACTTC
NA	NA	TRBV25-1	TRBJ2-1	CASGDRRDEQFF	TGTGCCAGCGGTGACCGTCGTGATGAGCAGTTCTTC
NA	TRBD1	TRBV27	TRBJ2-3	CASTNYVGGTGVTDTQYF	TGTGCCAGCACCAACTACGTCGGGGGGACAGGGGTCACAGATACGCAGTATTTT
NA	NA	TRBV4-1	TRBJ2-7	CASSQGGTSTYEQYF	TGCGCCAGCAGCCAAGGAGGTACAAGTACCTACGAGCAGTACTTC
NA	NA	TRBV13	TRBJ2-1	CASSLGLFDSYNEQFF	TGTGCCAGCAGCTTAGGACTATTCGACTCCTACAATGAGCAGTTCTTC
NA	TRBD2	TRBV6-6	TRBJ2-3	CASSPGGGIGTQYF	TGTGCCAGCAGCCCTGGCGGGGGAATTGGAACGCAGTATTTT
NA	NA	TRBV27	TRBJ1-2	CASSLRPGLNYGYTF	TGTGCCAGCAGTTTAAGGCCAGGGCTTAACTATGGCTACACCTTC
NA	TRBD1	TRBV6-5	TRBJ2-7	CASRGQEHYEQYF	TGTGCCAGCAGAGGACAGGAACACTACGAGCAGTACTTC
NA	NA	TRBV21-1	TRBJ2-1	CASSKVCQTSLVREQFF	TGTGCCAGCAGCAAAGTCTGCCAGACTAGCCTAGTTAGGGAGCAGTTCTTC
few	TRBD2	TRBV13	TRBJ2-3	CASSSKTGTRAQDTQYF	TGTGCCAGCAGCTCGAAAACCGGGACTAGGGCCCAAGATACGCAGTATTTT
NA	NA	TRBV7-9	TRBJ2-2	CSSSLSGGELFF	TGTTCCAGCAGCTTGTCGGGGGGGGAGCTGTTTTTT
many	NA	TRBV16	TRBJ1-1	CASSQGQLMNTEAFF	TGTGCCAGCAGCCAAGGACAGCTCATGAACACTGAAGCTTTCTTT
NA	NA	TRBV5-1	TRBJ2-7	CASSLAGNSYEQYF	TGCGCCAGCAGCTTGGCGGGGAACTCCTACGAGCAGTACTTC
NA	TRBD2	TRBV5-4	TRBJ2-2	CASGNSGSYTGELFF	TGTGCCAGCGGAAATAGCGGGAGTTACACCGGGGAGCTGTTTTTT
NA	TRBD2	TRBV18	TRBJ2-7	CASSPASAGGFHEQYF	TGTGCCAGCTCACCGGCGTCGGCGGGAGGTTTCCACGAGCAGTACTTC
NA	TRBD1	TRBV7-8	TRBJ2-2	CASSLGGWDSHYRTGELFF	TGTGCCAGCAGCTTAGGGGGTTGGGACAGTCACTATCGGACCGGGGAGCTGTTTTTT
NA	TRBD2	TRBV15	TRBJ2-7	CATSRGLAGETHEQYF	TGTGCCACCAGCAGAGGCCTAGCGGGAGAGACCCACGAGCAGTACTTC
NA	NA	TRBV4-3	TRBJ2-3	CASSQALVYETDTQYF	TGCGCCAGCAGCCAAGCACTAGTTTATGAGACAGATACGCAGTATTTT
NA	NA	TRBV28	TRBJ2-1	CASSPLVSSYNEQFF	TGTGCCAGCAGTCCCCTGGTCAGCTCCTACAATGAGCAGTTCTTC
NA	NA	TRBV6-5	TRBJ1-2	CASSFGGDGYTF	TGTGCCAGCAGTTTTGGGGGGGACGGCTACACCTTC
NA	NA	TRBV7-6	TRBJ2-6	CAILTGANVLTF	TGTGCCATACTAACTGGGGCCAACGTCCTGACTTTC
NA	TRBD1	TRBV28	TRBJ2-7	CASTATGFFHEQYF	TGTGCCAGCACTGCGACAGGGTTTTTCCACGAGCAGTACTTC
NA	TRBD2	TRBV28	TRBJ2-1	CASSLTSGTYNEQFF	TGTGCCAGCAGTTTAACTAGCGGCACCTACAATGAGCAGTTCTTC
NA	TRBD1	TRBV7-6	TRBJ2-4	CASSLAPGQGAKNIQYF	TGTGCCAGCAGCTTAGCGCCGGGACAGGGGGCCAAAAACATTCAGTACTTC
few	TRBD1	TRBV13	TRBJ1-2	CASSLGTGHDGGYTF	TGTGCCAGCAGCTTAGGGACAGGGCATGATGGAGGCTACACCTTC
NA	NA	TRBV6-5	TRBJ1-1	CASRLAGTLPEAFF	TGTGCCAGCAGGTTAGCGGGGACTCTCCCTGAAGCTTTCTTT
NA	NA	TRBV27	TRBJ2-1	CASSLGGALYNEQFF	TGTGCCAGCAGTTTAGGTGGGGCGCTTTACAATGAGCAGTTCTTC